This TCR beta chain was identified in a study of low-dose radiotherapy and immunotherapy resistance in tumors. Study as a whole: The schedule for Cohort 2 used 1 Gy per fraction every two weeks, which added up to 13 Gy over 26 weeks. Priming of first-strand cDNA relied on TRAV- and TRBV-specific primers (covering alpha and beta chains). Intravenous cyclophosphamide 200 mg/m2 was given every two weeks, one day before radiation and immunotherapy.

At least ten counts were recorded for this clonotype. With a constant-region primer and a V-primer adapter, TCRs were subjected to 15 to 25 PCR cycles of amplification. It was by in vitro transcription that isolated mRNA was amplified. TCRdb analysed the reads with MiXCR anew, one entry per CDR3 protein. The data show approximately 52,000 distinct CDR3 sequences, approximately 33% seen once. This sample's time point: after trial treatment. Treatment defined: LDRT plus nivolumab, ipilimumab, low-dose cyclophosphamide and aspirin (RACIN trial). Sequenced here: PBMCs, sampled after low-dose radiotherapy plus immunotherapy. This TCR derives from a male donor with rectosigmoid adenocarcinoma.

The CDR3 DNA reads as TGCAGCGTTCCGAAATATAGTACCTACAATGAGCAGTTCTTC. Its translation is CSVPKYSTYNEQFF. The genes are TRBV29-1 and TRBJ2-1; no definite D call. Trimming pared 5 bases from V and 2 bases from J, leaving 13 bases between. Germline assignment: CDR1 SQVTM and CDR2 ANQGSEA. The CDR3 has 14 amino acids.